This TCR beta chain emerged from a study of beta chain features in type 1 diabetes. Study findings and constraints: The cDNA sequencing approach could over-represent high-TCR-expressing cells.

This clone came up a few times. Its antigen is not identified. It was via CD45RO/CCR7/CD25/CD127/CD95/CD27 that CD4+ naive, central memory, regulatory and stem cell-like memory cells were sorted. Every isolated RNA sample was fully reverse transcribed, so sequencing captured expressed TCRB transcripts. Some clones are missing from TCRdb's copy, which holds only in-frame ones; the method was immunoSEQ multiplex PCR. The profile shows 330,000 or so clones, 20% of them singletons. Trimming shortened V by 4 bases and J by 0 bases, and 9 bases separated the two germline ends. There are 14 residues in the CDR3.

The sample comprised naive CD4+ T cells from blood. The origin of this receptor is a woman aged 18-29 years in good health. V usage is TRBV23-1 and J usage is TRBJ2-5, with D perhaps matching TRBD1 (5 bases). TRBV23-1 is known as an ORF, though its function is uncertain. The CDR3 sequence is CASSLWTYQETQYF. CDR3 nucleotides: TGCGCCAGCAGTCTGTGGACATACCAAGAGACCCAGTACTTC.